What follows are 30 T cell receptor beta chains derived from one specimen sequenced in a study of CD8+ T cells in alopecia areata. Sequencing templates came from extracted RNA that was reverse transcribed into cDNA. Measured with immunoSEQ multiplex PCR; TCRdb has only the in-frame clones, and not every one. The table shows about 150,000 clones, with about three fifths occurring only once. Source material: CD4+ T cells sorted from blood. The receptor set was obtained from a human donor in good health.

The table lists this clone with a few counts. This chain links TRBV11-2 with TRBJ2-6, with 8 bases fitting TRBD2. CDR1 is SGHAT and CDR2 is FQNNGV in the germline V gene. After removal of 4 bases from V and 0 bases from J, the junction contained 11 bases not matched to a gene. The CDR3 consists of 19 residues. The CDR3 here is CASSSGVLAGLSGANVLTF. CDR3 bases: TGTGCCAGCAGCTCGGGCGTCCTAGCGGGTCTCTCTGGGGCCAACGTCCTGACTTTC.

This chain connects TRBV15 to TRBJ1-1, with D unresolved. This CDR3 is built from 13 residues. Trimming shortened V by 6 bases and J by 1 base, and 9 bases separated the two germline ends. Germline CDR1 and CDR2: LNHNV and YYDKDF (reference sequence). The CDR3 here is CATSIDENTEAFF. CDR3 nucleotide sequence: TGTGCCACCAGTATCGACGAGAACACTGAAGCTTTCTTT.

This clone was found once. CDR3 DNA: TGCAGCGTTCCCCAGGGGATCTATGGCTACACCTTC. Its protein product is CSVPQGIYGYTF. The chain combines TRBV29-1 with TRBJ1-2; D may be TRBD1 (6 bases). Trimming cost V 5 bases and J 4 bases, with 11 bases left between them. The CDR3 covers 12 residues. Per germline, CDR1 SQVTM and CDR2 ANQGSEA.

Concerning this clone itself: A much larger clonotype is one base distant, so this may be a read error. The sample has other DNA sequences that encode this CDR3 too. The chain has TRBV11-1 and TRBJ2-1, with D perhaps matching TRBD2 (5 bases). Per germline, CDR1 SGHAT and CDR2 FQDESV (reference sequence). The CDR3 loop spans 15 amino acids. The CDR3 protein is CASSPDQSGTDEQFF. The CDR3 coding sequence is TGTGCCAGCAGTCCAGATCAATCGGGAACCGATGAGCAATTCTTC.

The table lists this clone with a few counts. The V call is TRBV4-1, the J call TRBJ1-1; TRBD1 agrees at 8 bases. This CDR3 region has 15 residues. The ends lost 5 bases at V and 4 bases at J; junction bases unmatched: 9. The germline gives CDR1 MGHRA, CDR2 YSYEKL. The CDR3 region has the DNA TGCGCCAGCAGCGGACGCAGGGGGCAGGGCACTGAAGCTTTCTTT. It codes for CASSGRRGQGTEAFF.

The gene calls are TRBV4-1 and TRBJ1-5; 8 nucleotides agree with TRBD1. The CDR3 is 14 amino acids. J lost 4 bases, V lost 1 base, and 0 bases had no gene match. Germline V gene data show CDR1 as MGHRA and CDR2 as YSYEKL. In DNA form, the CDR3 reads TGCGCCAGCAGCCAAGGACAGGGGAATCAGCCCCAGCATTTT. It is translated as CASSQGQGNQPQHF.

This clone was picked up a small number of times. The CDR3 DNA is TGCGCCAGCAGTCGGGGGGCAGGACAAGAGACCCAGTACTTC. Translation: CASSRGAGQETQYF. This sequence joins TRBV5-1 and TRBJ2-5; TRBD2 might be the D (7 bases). CDR1 and CDR2 from the germline V gene are SGHRS and YFSETQ. V gave up 5 bases and J gave up 2 bases, with 13 bases separating them. The CDR3 spans 14 residues.

This sequence joins TRBV29-1 and TRBJ2-5; D unclear. This CDR3 has 13 residues. The V gene lost 6 bases and the J gene lost 4 bases, with 15 bases spanning the gap. Germline CDR1 and CDR2: SQVTM and ANQGSEA. CDR3 protein: CSVRPAGRETQYF. DNA for the CDR3: TGCAGCGTCCGACCGGCTGGCAGAGAGACCCAGTACTTC.

This clone was seen a handful of times. The gene calls are TRBV29-1 and TRBJ2-3; D gene ambiguous. The length of the CDR3 is 12 residues. Germline V CDR1 and CDR2: SQVTM, ANQGSEA. V lost 7 bases, J lost 3 bases, and 11 bases lay in between. Written as DNA, the CDR3 is TGCAGCGCGGCCAAGGGTACAGATACGCAGTATTTT. Amino acid sequence: CSAAKGTDTQYF.

The V call is TRBV29-1, the J call TRBJ2-3, with TRBD2 matching 14 bases. Germline V gene data show CDR1 as SQVTM and CDR2 as ANQGSEA. This CDR3 is built from 16 residues. V lost 7 bases and J lost 4; bases outside the gene matches: 10. CDR3 residues: CSGTGTSGRTADTQYF. The CDR3 nucleotides read TGCAGCGGAACCGGGACTAGCGGGAGAACGGCAGATACGCAGTATTTT.

This clone has a handful of counts. The chain carries TRBV21-1 and TRBJ1-2; the table's D call TRBD1 went unverified against the DNA. TRBV21-1 is designated a pseudogene. This CDR3 contains 18 residues. CDR3 sequence: CASSTLGDRGRKNYGYTF. For the CDR3, the DNA is TGTGCCAGCAGCACATTGGGGGACAGGGGGCGCAAAAACTATGGCTACACCTTC.

This clone appeared a few times. The chain joins TRBV10-2 to TRBJ2-7, with 8 positions matching TRBD2. After removal of 2 bases from V and 7 bases from J, the junction contained 10 bases not matched to a gene. This CDR3 comprises 15 residues. CDR1 WSHSY and CDR2 SAAADI come from the germline V gene. This CDR3 reads CASSEGGRTSGEQYF. The CDR3 coding sequence is TGCGCCAGCAGTGAGGGCGGGAGGACATCGGGGGAGCAGTACTTC.

Comments on this clone: Other DNA sequences within the sample encode an identical CDR3. The chain has TRBV27 and TRBJ2-3; no clear D gene. The CDR3 length is 11 residues. Germline values: CDR1 MNHEY, CDR2 SMNVEV (reference sequence). Trimming removed 4 bases at V and 3 bases at J, with 2 bases between. CDR3 nucleotides: TGTGCCAGCAGTTCTACAGATACGCAGTATTTT. It is translated as CASSSTDTQYF.

The rearrangement uses TRBV30 and TRBJ2-3; 7 bases are a match to TRBD2. The CDR3 covers 14 residues. Germline V gene data show CDR1 as GTSNPN and CDR2 as SVGIG (reference sequence). Trimming at V came to 5 bases and at J to 2 bases, leaving 7 bases not matched to a gene. The DNA for the CDR3 is TGTGCCTGGGCGGGGCTAGCGGCCACAGATACGCAGTATTTT. Translation gives CAWAGLAATDTQYF.

In this sample, this clone turned up once. The gene calls are TRBV6-6 and TRBJ2-1; 8 nucleotides align to TRBD2. This CDR3 has 13 residues. Germline CDR1 is MNHNY and CDR2 is SVGAGI (reference sequence). After removal of 10 bases from V and 10 bases from J, the junction contained 12 bases not matched to a gene. In DNA form, the CDR3 reads TGTGCCACCTCCCGGGAGGGTCGGTGGGAGCAGTTCTTC. Translating it yields CATSREGRWEQFF.

This clone was detected a few times. The chain joins TRBV13 to TRBJ2-1; the D call may be TRBD1 or TRBD2 (6 bases each). This CDR3 is built from 14 residues. V was trimmed by 5 bases and J by 6 bases, leaving 14 bases between them. Germline V gene sequence: CDR1 PRHDT, CDR2 FYEKMQ (reference sequence). Here the CDR3 reads CASSPMGGPNEQFF. Written as DNA, the CDR3 is TGTGCCAGCAGCCCCATGGGGGGCCCCAATGAGCAGTTCTTC.

The gene calls are TRBV28 and TRBJ1-5, with no clear D. Trimming took 6 bases from V and 6 from J, leaving 12 bases between them. This CDR3 is built from 13 residues. From germline, CDR1 is MDHEN and CDR2 SYDVKM. CDR3 sequence reads: CASSWTSGQPQHF. In nucleotides, the CDR3 is TGTGCCAGCAGCTGGACCTCCGGTCAGCCCCAGCATTTT.

The chain uses TRBV4-2 and TRBJ2-7; 13 bases map to TRBD2. The junction had 8 bases not matched to a gene; V was cut back by 0 bases and J by 6 bases. Germline CDR1 reads LGHNA; CDR2 reads YNFKEQ. This CDR3 contains 17 residues. The DNA of the CDR3 is TGTGCCAGCAGCCAAGATCCGTGGACTAGCGGGAGAACCGAGCAGTACTTC. This encodes CASSQDPWTSGRTEQYF.

The sample holds a few counts of this clone. This sequence joins TRBV23-1 and TRBJ2-7; 9 positions match TRBD1. TRBV23-1 is filed as an ORF, its function uncertain. V shed 0 bases, J shed 1 base, and the junction held 7 bases outside the gene matches. This CDR3 is 17 amino acids long. The chain's CDR3 is CASSQSINRGPSYEQYF. CDR3 sequence (DNA): TGCGCCAGCAGTCAATCGATAAACAGGGGGCCATCCTACGAGCAGTACTTC.

A few counts support this clone. The chain couples TRBV4-1 to TRBJ2-3; 13 bases are shared with TRBD2. The germline V gene encodes CDR1 MGHRA and CDR2 YSYEKL. CDR3 length equals 14 residues. V shed 4 bases and J 6 bases; nucleotides not matched to a gene: 1. CDR3 in DNA: TGCGCCAGCAGCCTGACTAGCGGGAGGGATACGCAGTATTTT. This codes for CASSLTSGRDTQYF.

V and J are TRBV29-1 and TRBJ1-2; D is undetermined. CDR1 and CDR2 (germline): SQVTM, ANQGSEA. This CDR3 has 16 residues. The ends were cut back, 6 bases at V and 0 bases at J, with 20 bases in the middle. The CDR3 DNA reads as TGCAGCGTCCTGAAGACGACCCTTGGGGCTAACTATGGCTACACCTTC. Translating gives CSVLKTTLGANYGYTF.

V usage is TRBV11-3 and J usage is TRBJ2-1; 11 nucleotides line up with TRBD1. The CDR3 totals 19 residues. In germline, CDR1 is SGHNT, CDR2 YENEEA. V lost 4 bases to trimming and J lost 4 bases; unmatched junction nucleotides: 15. The CDR3 reads CASSSESGTGGSAYNEQFF. The CDR3 DNA reads as TGTGCCAGCAGCTCGGAGTCCGGGACAGGGGGTAGCGCGTACAATGAGCAGTTCTTC.

The chain employs TRBV25-1 and TRBJ2-1, with D tentatively TRBD1 or TRBD2 (5 bases each). CDR1 and CDR2 (germline): MGHDK, SYGVNS. CDR3 length equals 11 residues. V dropped 9 bases and J dropped 8 bases, with 11 bases sitting between them. In DNA form, the CDR3 reads TGTGCCAGTACTGGGGGTGATGAGCAGTTCTTC. Amino acids: CASTGGDEQFF.

About this clone itself: This sample includes further DNA sequences coding for the same CDR3. DNA for the CDR3: TGTGCCTGGAGTGGCAGGAGTCCCTACAATGAGCAGTTCTTC. Its translation: CAWSGRSPYNEQFF. The chain uses TRBV30 and TRBJ2-1; no reliable D call. This CDR3 is built from 14 residues. CDR1 GTSNPN and CDR2 SVGIG come from the germline V gene (reference sequence). Trimming took off 1 base at V and 2 bases at J, with 9 bases between the two ends.

A remark on this clone: At the DNA level, this CDR3 is encoded by other sequences in the same sample as well. This chain uses TRBV30 with TRBJ2-3; D is undetermined. The CDR3 totals 14 residues. V was clipped by 0 bases and J by 1 base, with 8 bases between them. Germline CDR1 GTSNPN, CDR2 SVGIG (reference sequence). CDR3 nucleotides: TGTGCCTGGAGTGTTGGTGGAGGCACAGATACGCAGTATTTT. This encodes CAWSVGGGTDTQYF.

This clone was seen a handful of times. The genes are TRBV6-5 and TRBJ2-7; the D gene is possibly TRBD2 (6 bases). This CDR3 spans 11 amino acids. Trimming shortened V by 8 bases and J by 3 bases, and 8 bases separated the two germline ends. The germline V gene has CDR1 MNHEY and CDR2 SVGAGI. The CDR3 bases are TGTGCCAGCGGGCGGGGCTACGAGCAGTACTTC. Translating it yields CASGRGYEQYF.

This rearrangement joins TRBV5-1 to TRBJ2-1; D ambiguous. The CDR3 spans 14 residues. CDR1 is SGHRS, CDR2 YFSETQ, per germline. Trimming stripped 0 bases from V and 8 bases from J, with 12 bases between. This CDR3 reads CASSLGHGSDEQFF. The CDR3 coding sequence is TGCGCCAGCAGCTTGGGGCACGGTTCCGATGAGCAGTTCTTC. Looking up the rest from reference TRBV5-1 and TRBJ2-1 gives the full variable domain: KAGVTQTPRYLIKTRGQQVTLSCSPISGHRSVSWYQQTPGQGLQFLFEYFSETQRNKGNFPGRFSGRQFSNSRSEMNVSTLELGDSALYLCASSLGHGSDEQFFGPGTRLTVL.

This clone was seen more than once but under ten times. The J gene is TRBJ2-1, the V gene TRBV7-2, with 14 bases lining up with TRBD2. Germline CDR1 SGHTA, CDR2 FQGNSA. The junction had 10 bases not matched to a gene; V was cut back by 6 bases and J by 3 bases. This CDR3 contains 18 residues. This CDR3 is CASRSGLAGVQVYNEQFF. CDR3 coding DNA: TGTGCCAGCAGGTCGGGACTAGCGGGAGTGCAAGTCTACAATGAGCAGTTCTTC.

This clone was recorded a few times. V usage is TRBV7-9 and J usage is TRBJ2-1, with D possibly matching TRBD2 (6 bases). Germline loops: CDR1 SEHNR, CDR2 FQNEAQ (reference sequence). The CDR3 covers 11 residues. Trimming pared 7 bases from V and 8 bases from J, leaving 9 bases between. This chain's CDR3 is CASTPGDEQFF. The DNA of the CDR3 is TGTGCCAGCACCCCGGGGGATGAGCAGTTCTTC.

A few counts support this clone. The V call is TRBV7-9, the J call TRBJ2-1; no clear D gene. Germline V gene data show CDR1 as SEHNR and CDR2 as FQNEAQ (reference sequence). The CDR3 runs 15 residues. V lost 1 base and J 2 bases, leaving 9 bases between the germline ends. The CDR3 bases are TGTGCCAGCAGCTTAGGGGTGGGAACCTACAATGAGCAGTTCTTC. It translates to CASSLGVGTYNEQFF.